Below are 14 T cell receptor beta chains sequenced from a single sample in a study of CD8 T cells in cerebrospinal fluid in Alzheimer's disease. From the 10x single-cell sequencing reads, TCRdb lists one entry per CDR3 protein and no DNA. The sample totals over a thousand distinct CDR3 sequences. Sequencing was carried out using cerebrospinal fluid. Every receptor here comes from a human donor in good health.

The V gene is TRBV2, the J gene TRBJ2-7. In germline, CDR1 is SNHLY, CDR2 FYNNEI. The CDR3 loop spans 14 amino acids. This CDR3 reads CASSDIHFSYEQYF. Full variable domain (remainder filled in from reference TRBV2 and TRBJ2-7): EPEVTQTPSHQVTQMGQEVILRCVPISNHLYFYWYRQILGQKVEFLVSFYNNEISEKSEIFDDQFSVERPDGSNFTLKIRSTKLEDSAMYFCASSDIHFSYEQYFGPGTRLTVT.

This clonotype is deemed medium-sized (0.01 to 0.1%) by its frequency. J is TRBJ1-1 and V is TRBV12-3 or TRBV12-4; absent DNA, TCRdb's TRBD1 call cannot be checked. The CDR3 runs to 14 residues. CDR3: CASSLTAQGTEAFF.

This clonotype shows up as large (0.1 to 1%) by frequency. This chain links TRBV10-3 with TRBJ2-3; TCRdb designates TRBD2, a call that cannot be tested without DNA. Per germline, CDR1 ENHRY and CDR2 SYGVKD. There are 17 residues in the CDR3. The chain's CDR3 is CAISGGVAGASTDTQYF.

This clonotype is classed as medium-sized (0.01 to 0.1%) by frequency. This chain links TRBV14 with TRBJ2-5; TCRdb designates TRBD1, a call that cannot be tested without DNA. Per the germline V gene, CDR1 is SGHDN and CDR2 is FVKESK. This CDR3 spans 12 amino acids. The CDR3 spells CASNRGGETQYF.

Its frequency marks this clonotype as medium-sized. The chain recombines TRBV11-3 with TRBJ2-1; the TRBD2 assignment by TCRdb is unverifiable without DNA. The CDR3 runs 15 residues. The germline CDR1 and CDR2 sequences are SGHNT and YENEEA. The CDR3 loop is CASSLGGPPLREQFF. Combining the CDR3 with reference TRBV11-3 and TRBJ2-1 gives the whole variable domain EAGVVQSPRYKIIEKKQPVAFWCNPISGHNTLYWYLQNLGQGPELLIRYENEEAVDDSQLPKDRFSAERLKGVDSTLKIQPAELGDSAVYLCASSLGGPPLREQFFGPGTRLTVL.

This clonotype is classed as medium-sized by frequency. The chain combines TRBV6-2 or TRBV6-3 with TRBJ2-1; TCRdb picks TRBD2, but there is no DNA to check that call. Germline lookup yields CDR1 MNHEY and CDR2 SVGEGT. This CDR3 spans 18 amino acids. CDR3 in amino acids: CASSFYGLAGGLYNEQFF.

The CDR3 is CASSSPFESIAGELFF. This chain uses TRBV5-6 with TRBJ2-2. CDR3 length: 16 amino acids. Germline-derived CDR1 and CDR2 are SGHDT and YYEEEE.

This clonotype shows up as medium-sized (0.01 to 0.1%) by frequency. This chain links TRBV19 with TRBJ1-6; TCRdb indicates TRBD1, and absent DNA this call remains unverified. Germline CDR1 reads LNHDA; CDR2 reads SQIVND (reference sequence). This CDR3 has 19 amino acids. CDR3 protein: CASSRTGGFGSSYNSPLHF.

This clonotype shows up as large by frequency. The chain is built from TRBV7-2 and TRBJ2-7; checking the TCRdb D call of TRBD2 is not possible without DNA. There are 15 residues in the CDR3. Germline loops: CDR1 SGHTA, CDR2 FQGNSA. The CDR3 loop is CASSLESLAYYEQYF.

Considering frequency, this clonotype is medium-sized. V gene TRBV12-3 or TRBV12-4 combines with J gene TRBJ2-5; no DNA is available, so the TRBD1 call from TCRdb remains unchecked. The CDR3 runs 15 residues. The chain's CDR3 is CASSSTGWFGETQYF.

This clonotype is classed as large by frequency. The gene calls are TRBV5-1 and TRBJ2-2; with no DNA, the TCRdb D assignment of TRBD2 cannot be verified. CDR3 length: 16 residues. Germline CDR1 and CDR2: SGHRS and YFSETQ. CDR3: CASSLGASGNTGELFF.

Considering frequency, this clonotype is medium-sized (0.01 to 0.1%). The V and J genes are TRBV5-6 and TRBJ2-7; the TRBD1 assignment by TCRdb is unverifiable without DNA. The CDR3 length is 15 residues. Per germline, CDR1 SGHDT and CDR2 YYEEEE. The CDR3 reads CASSFGTGDSYEQYF. Full variable domain (outside the CDR3, taken from reference TRBV5-6 and TRBJ2-7): DAGVTQSPTHLIKTRGQQVTLRCSPKSGHDTVSWYQQALGQGPQFIFQYYEEEERQRGNFPDRFSGHQFPNYSSELNVNALLLGDSALYLCASSFGTGDSYEQYFGPGTRLTVT.

The chain combines TRBV30 with TRBJ2-5; TCRdb's assignment of TRBD2 cannot be checked, as there is no DNA. The CDR3 totals 14 residues. Germline CDR1 and CDR2: GTSNPN and SVGIG (reference sequence). The chain's CDR3 is CAWAGLAGGETQYF.

Measured by frequency, this clonotype is medium-sized. The chain employs TRBV7-9 and TRBJ2-3; TCRdb lists TRBD1, though no DNA is available to test this call. The germline gives CDR1 SEHNR, CDR2 FQNEAQ (reference sequence). This CDR3 is built from 16 residues. This chain's CDR3 is CASSPPGTGVLDTQYF.